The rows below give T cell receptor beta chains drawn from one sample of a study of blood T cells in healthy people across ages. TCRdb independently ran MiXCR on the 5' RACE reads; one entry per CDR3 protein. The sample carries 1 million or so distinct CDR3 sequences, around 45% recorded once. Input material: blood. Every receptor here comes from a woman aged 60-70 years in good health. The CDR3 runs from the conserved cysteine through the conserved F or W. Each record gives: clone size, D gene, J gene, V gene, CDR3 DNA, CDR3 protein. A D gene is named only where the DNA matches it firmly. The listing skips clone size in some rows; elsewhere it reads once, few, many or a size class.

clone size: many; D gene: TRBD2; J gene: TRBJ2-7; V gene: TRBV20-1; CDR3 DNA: TGCAGTGCCCCCTCGGGAGGACTAGCGGCTCGTAACGAGCAGTACTTC; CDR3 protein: CSAPSGGLAARNEQYF
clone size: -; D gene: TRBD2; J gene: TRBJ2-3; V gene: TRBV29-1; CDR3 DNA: TGCAGCGTCCAGACTAGCGGGAGTCGAACAGATACGCAGTATTTT; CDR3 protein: CSVQTSGSRTDTQYF
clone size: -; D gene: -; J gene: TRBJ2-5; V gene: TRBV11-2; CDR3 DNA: TGTGCCAGCAGCTTATCAGGGGGGAAGCAAGAGACCCAGTACTTC; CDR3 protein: CASSLSGGKQETQYF
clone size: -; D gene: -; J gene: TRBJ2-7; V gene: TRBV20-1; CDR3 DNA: TGCAGGGCTAGAGGAGGGTTTGGCGAGCAGTACTTC; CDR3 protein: CRARGGFGEQYF
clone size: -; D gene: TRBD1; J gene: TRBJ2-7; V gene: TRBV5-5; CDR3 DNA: TGTGCCAGCAGCTTGAGGCAGGGGGCAGGCGAGCAGTACTTC; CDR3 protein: CASSLRQGAGEQYF
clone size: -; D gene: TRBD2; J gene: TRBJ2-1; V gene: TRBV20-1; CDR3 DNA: TGCAGTGCCTCTAGCGGGATGTACAATGAGCAGTTCTTC; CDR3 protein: CSASSGMYNEQFF
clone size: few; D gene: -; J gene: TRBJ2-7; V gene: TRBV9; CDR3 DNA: TGTGCCAGCAGTGTTTCAAACGGAGGCTCATTTACCTACGAGCAGTACTTC; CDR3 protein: CASSVSNGGSFTYEQYF
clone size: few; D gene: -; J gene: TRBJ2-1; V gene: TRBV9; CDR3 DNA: TGTGCCAGCAGCGTAGGGACAGTATCCCACAATGAGCAGTTCTTC; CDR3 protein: CASSVGTVSHNEQFF
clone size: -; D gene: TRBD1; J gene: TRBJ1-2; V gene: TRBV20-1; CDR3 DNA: TGCAGTGCAAGACAGGGGAGTAGCTATGGCTACACCTTC; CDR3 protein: CSARQGSSYGYTF
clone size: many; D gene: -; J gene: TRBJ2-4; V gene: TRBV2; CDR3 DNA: TGCGCCAGCAGGGGACTAGCCAAAAACATTCAGTACTTC; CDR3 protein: CASRGLAKNIQYF
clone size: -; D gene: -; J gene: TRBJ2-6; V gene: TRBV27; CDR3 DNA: TGTGCCAGCAGTTTTACGGGACGGAACTCTGGGGCCAACGTCCTGACTTTC; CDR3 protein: CASSFTGRNSGANVLTF
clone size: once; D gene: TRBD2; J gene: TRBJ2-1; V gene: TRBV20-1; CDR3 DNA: TGCAGTGCTAGAAGGGCCGGACTAGCGATCTACAATGAGCAGTTCTTC; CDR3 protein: CSARRAGLAIYNEQFF
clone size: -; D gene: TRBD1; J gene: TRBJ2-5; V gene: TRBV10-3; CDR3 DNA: TGTGCCATCCCCCGGGGACAGATGAAAGAGACCCAGTACTTC; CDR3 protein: CAIPRGQMKETQYF
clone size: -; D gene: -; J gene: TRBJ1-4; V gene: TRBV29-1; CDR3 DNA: TGCAGCGTTGGGCGCGGTCGGGAAAAACTGTTTTTT; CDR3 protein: CSVGRGREKLFF
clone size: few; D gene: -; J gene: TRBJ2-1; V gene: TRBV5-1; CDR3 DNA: TGCGCCAGCAGCAGCGACGGTGCTTCCTACAATGAGCAGTTCTTC; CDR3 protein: CASSSDGASYNEQFF
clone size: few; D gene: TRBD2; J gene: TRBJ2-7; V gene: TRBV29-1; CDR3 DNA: TGCAGCGTTGAACTAGCGGAGATCTACGAGCAGTACTTC; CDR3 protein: CSVELAEIYEQYF
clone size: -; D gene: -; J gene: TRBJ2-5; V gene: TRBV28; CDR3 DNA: TGTGCCAGCAGTTTAGGAGTCCGGTGGGGCCACAAAGGCCAAGAGACCCAGTACTTC; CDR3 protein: CASSLGVRWGHKGQETQYF
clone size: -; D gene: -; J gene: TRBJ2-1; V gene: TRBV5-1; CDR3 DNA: TGCGCCAGCAGCCGGGAAGGGATTAGCTCCTACAATGAGCAGTTCTTC; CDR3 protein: CASSREGISSYNEQFF
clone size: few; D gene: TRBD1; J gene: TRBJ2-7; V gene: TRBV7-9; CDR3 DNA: TGTGCCAGCAGCGCGAATCGGGCAGGGGGCCGCTACGAGCAGTACTTC; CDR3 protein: CASSANRAGGRYEQYF
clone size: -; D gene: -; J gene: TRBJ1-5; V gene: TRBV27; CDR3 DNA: TGTGCCAGCAGTCCGACCCCAGGGATTCAGCCCCAGCATTTT; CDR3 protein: CASSPTPGIQPQHF
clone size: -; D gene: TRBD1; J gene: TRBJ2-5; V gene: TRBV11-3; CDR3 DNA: TGTGCCAGCAGCTTTGGGGGCAGGGGGCTGGATGAGCAGTACTTC; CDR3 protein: CASSFGGRGLDEQYF
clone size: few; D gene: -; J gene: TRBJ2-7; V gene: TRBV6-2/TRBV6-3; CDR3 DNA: TGTGCCAGCAGTCGAAAGAACCCGTACTCCTACGAGCAGTACTTC; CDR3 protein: CASSRKNPYSYEQYF
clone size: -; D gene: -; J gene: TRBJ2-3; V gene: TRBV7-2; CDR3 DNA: TGTGCCAGCAGCCCGGAAGACAGCGAGCTCAATGCGCAGTATTTT; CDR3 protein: CASSPEDSELNAQYF
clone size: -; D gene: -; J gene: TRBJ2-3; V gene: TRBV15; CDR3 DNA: TGTGCCACCAGCAGAGATGGGCGTACGCAGTATTTT; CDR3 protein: CATSRDGRTQYF
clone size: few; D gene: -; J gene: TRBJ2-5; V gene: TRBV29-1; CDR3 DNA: TGCAGCGTTGTGGAAGGGAGAGAGACCCAGTACTTC; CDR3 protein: CSVVEGRETQYF
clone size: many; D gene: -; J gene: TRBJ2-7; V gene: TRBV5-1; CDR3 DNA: TGCGCCAGCAGCTTCGTTACTAGTTCCGAGCAGTACTTC; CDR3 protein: CASSFVTSSEQYF
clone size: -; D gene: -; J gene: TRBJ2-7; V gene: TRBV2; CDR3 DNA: TGTGCCAGCAGCGTGGGCACTCTGGCCTACGAGCAGTACTTC; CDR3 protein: CASSVGTLAYEQYF
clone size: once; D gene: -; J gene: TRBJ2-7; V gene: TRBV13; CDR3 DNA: TGTGCCAGCAGCTTGGGGCTGGGACCGGGAAACCACGAGCAGTACTTC; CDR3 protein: CASSLGLGPGNHEQYF
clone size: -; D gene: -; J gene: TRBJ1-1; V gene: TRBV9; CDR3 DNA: TGTGCCAGCTCGCAGTCCGGGGACACTGAAGCTTTCTTT; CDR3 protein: CASSQSGDTEAFF
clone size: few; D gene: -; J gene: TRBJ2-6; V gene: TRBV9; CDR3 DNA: TGTGCCAGCAGCGTAGAGCACTCTGGGGCCAACGTCCTGACTTTC; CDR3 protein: CASSVEHSGANVLTF
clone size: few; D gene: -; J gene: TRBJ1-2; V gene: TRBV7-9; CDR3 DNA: TGTGCCAGCAGCTTAGCAAACGGTTTCAACTATGGCTACACCTTC; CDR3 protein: CASSLANGFNYGYTF
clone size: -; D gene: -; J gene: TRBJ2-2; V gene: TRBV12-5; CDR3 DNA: TGTGCTAGTGGCACCGATACCGGGGAGCTGTTTTTT; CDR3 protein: CASGTDTGELFF
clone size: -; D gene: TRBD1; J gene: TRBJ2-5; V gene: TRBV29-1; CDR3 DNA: TGCAGCGTTGGGGGGGGGTTACAGGGGGCATCGGAGACCCAGTACTTC; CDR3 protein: CSVGGGLQGASETQYF
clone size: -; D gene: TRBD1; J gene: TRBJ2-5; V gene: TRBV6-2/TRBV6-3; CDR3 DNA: TGTGCCAGCAGACCAGGGACAGTTGCCCAAGAGACCCAGTACTTC; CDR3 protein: CASRPGTVAQETQYF
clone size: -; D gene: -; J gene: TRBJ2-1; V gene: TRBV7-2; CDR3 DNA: TGTGCCAGCGCGCGAAACAGCTACAATGAGCAGTTCTTC; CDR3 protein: CASARNSYNEQFF
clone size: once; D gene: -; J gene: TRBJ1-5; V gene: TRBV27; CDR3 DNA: TGTGCCAGCACTACAGGGTCCAATCAGCCCCAGCATTTT; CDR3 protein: CASTTGSNQPQHF
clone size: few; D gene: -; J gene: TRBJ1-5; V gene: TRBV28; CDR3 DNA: TGTGCCAGCACCCAGGGAGGGGGTAGCAATCAGCCCCAGCATTTT; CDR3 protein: CASTQGGGSNQPQHF
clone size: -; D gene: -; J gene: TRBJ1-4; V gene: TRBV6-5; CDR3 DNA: TGTGCCAGCAGGGCACTGCCATCTAATGAAAAACTGTTTTTT; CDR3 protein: CASRALPSNEKLFF
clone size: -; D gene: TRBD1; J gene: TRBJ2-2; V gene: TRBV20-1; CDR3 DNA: TGCAGTGCTAGATCTCCAGGGGGCGAAAGCACCGGGGAGCTGTTTTTT; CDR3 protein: CSARSPGGESTGELFF
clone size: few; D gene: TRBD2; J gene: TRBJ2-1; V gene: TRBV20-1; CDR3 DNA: TGCAGTGCTAGTGTGTCTAGCGGGCGGGAAAGGTCCTACAATGAGCAGTTCTTC; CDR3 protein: CSASVSSGRERSYNEQFF
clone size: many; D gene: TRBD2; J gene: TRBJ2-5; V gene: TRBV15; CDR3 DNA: TGTGCCACCACCGCGGGGGGGTGGGAAGAGACCCAGTACTTC; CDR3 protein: CATTAGGWEETQYF
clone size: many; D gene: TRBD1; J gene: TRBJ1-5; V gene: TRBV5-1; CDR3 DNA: TGTGCCAGCAGCCCTGGACAGGGGAATCAGCCCCAGCATTTT; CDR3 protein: CASSPGQGNQPQHF
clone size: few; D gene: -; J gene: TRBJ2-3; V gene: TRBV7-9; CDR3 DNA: TGTGCCAGCAACCGAGAGGGCCTCACAGATACGCAGTATTTT; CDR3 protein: CASNREGLTDTQYF
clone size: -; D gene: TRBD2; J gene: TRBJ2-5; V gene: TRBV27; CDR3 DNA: TGTGTCAGCAGTTTAAGGGTACCGGGACTAGCGGGAGATGGGGAGACCCAGTACTTC; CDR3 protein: CVSSLRVPGLAGDGETQYF
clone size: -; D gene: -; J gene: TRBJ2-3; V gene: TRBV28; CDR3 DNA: TGTGCCAGCAGTCCCTCCGTAGATACGCAGTATTTT; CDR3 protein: CASSPSVDTQYF
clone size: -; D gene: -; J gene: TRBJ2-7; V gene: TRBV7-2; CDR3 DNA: TGTGCCAGCAGCTTAGCCGGGACTTCAAGGAGCTACGAGCAGTACTTC; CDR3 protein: CASSLAGTSRSYEQYF
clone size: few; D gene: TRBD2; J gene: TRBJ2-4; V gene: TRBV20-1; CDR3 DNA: TGCAGTGCTCCTGGGGCGGGAGGGGCCAAAAACATTCAGTACTTC; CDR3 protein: CSAPGAGGAKNIQYF
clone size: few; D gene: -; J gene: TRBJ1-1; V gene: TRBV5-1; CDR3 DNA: TGCGCCAGCAGCAAACCACAGGAGAACACTGAAGCTTTCTTT; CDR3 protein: CASSKPQENTEAFF
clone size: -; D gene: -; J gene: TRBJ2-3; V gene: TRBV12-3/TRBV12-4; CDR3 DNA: TGTGCCAGCAGTTTGTTCTACGGGGCGTCAGATACGCAGTATTTT; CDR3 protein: CASSLFYGASDTQYF
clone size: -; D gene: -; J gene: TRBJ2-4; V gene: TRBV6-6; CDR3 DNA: TGTGCCAGCAGTTACTCGACGGCAGGGGAGGCCAAAAACATTCAGTACTTC; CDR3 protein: CASSYSTAGEAKNIQYF
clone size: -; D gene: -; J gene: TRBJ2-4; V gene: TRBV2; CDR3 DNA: TGTGCCAGCAGCACCTGGGGGCGGGGAGAGCAGTACTTC; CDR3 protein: CASSTWGRGEQYF
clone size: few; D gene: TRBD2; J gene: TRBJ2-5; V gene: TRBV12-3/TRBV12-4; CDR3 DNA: TGTGCCAGCAGCAGCGGGGTAAAAGAGACCCAGTACTTC; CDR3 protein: CASSSGVKETQYF
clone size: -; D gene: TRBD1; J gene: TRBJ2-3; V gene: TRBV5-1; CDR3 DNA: TGCGCCAGCAGCCTGGACAGGGGGGATACAGATACGCAGTATTTT; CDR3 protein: CASSLDRGDTDTQYF
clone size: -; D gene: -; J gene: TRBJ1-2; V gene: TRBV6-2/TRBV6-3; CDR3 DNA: TGTGCCAGCAGCTACTCGACGGCGGGTGGCTACACCTTC; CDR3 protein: CASSYSTAGGYTF
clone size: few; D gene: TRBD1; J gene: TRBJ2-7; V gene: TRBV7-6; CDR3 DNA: TGTGCCAGCAGCACGAGGAAGACAGGGCAAAAGATTTACGAGCAGTACTTC; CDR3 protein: CASSTRKTGQKIYEQYF
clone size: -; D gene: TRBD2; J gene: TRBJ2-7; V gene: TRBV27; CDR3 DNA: TGTGCCAGCAGTGCAGGGGCGGGAGGCGACGAGCAGTACTTC; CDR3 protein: CASSAGAGGDEQYF
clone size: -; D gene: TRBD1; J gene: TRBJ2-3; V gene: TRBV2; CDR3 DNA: TGTGCCAGCAGTGTGGGACAGGGATTCACAGATACGCAGTATTTT; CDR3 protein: CASSVGQGFTDTQYF
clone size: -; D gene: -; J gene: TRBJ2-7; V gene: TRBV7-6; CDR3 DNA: TGTGCCAGCAGCTATGGCCGGGGCTATTCCTACGAGCAGTACTTC; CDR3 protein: CASSYGRGYSYEQYF
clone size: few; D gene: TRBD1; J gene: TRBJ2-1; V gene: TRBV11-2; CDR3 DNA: TGTGCCAGCAGCTCGGGACAGGGGAGCTCCTACAATGAGCAGTTCTTC; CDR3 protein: CASSSGQGSSYNEQFF
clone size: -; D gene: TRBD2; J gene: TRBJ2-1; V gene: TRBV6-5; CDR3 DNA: TGTGCCAGCAGTTACCTGGGCGGGAGGGATAATGAGCAGTTCTTC; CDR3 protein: CASSYLGGRDNEQFF